This entry lists 18 T cell receptor beta chains sequenced from one sample in a study of vaccination effects on CD4 cells after COVID-19 (dated by TCRdb to the early 2020s). Their antigen targets remain unknown. In the ViraFEST assay, PBMC were stimulated with viral peptide pools, and TCR sequencing was then used to find antigen-specific CD4+ T cell clonotypes based on their expansion. After approximately 11 days of culture, CD4+ T cells were isolated with the EasySep CD4+ T cell isolation kit. Each participant got two doses of an mRNA SARS-CoV-2 vaccine, either BNT162b2 or mRNA-1273. The method behind the library was the immunoSEQ multiplex PCR assay. This is the immuneACCESS table as TCRdb keeps it, with only in-frame sequences that have V and J called. A part of the clones is gone; compared with another copy, unresolved V genes explain less than half, and the rest is unexplained. Counted in this sample were about 72,000 clones; about 80% of them appeared once. Of the sample, about 1.2% is held by the ten largest clones.

The source material was CD4+ T cells from PBMCs cultured with HCoV-229E spike peptides, sampled after COVID-19 vaccination. The sample's cell subset or site label, in plain terms: HCoV-229E spike overlapping peptide pool stimulation. These receptors originate from a human donor who received a COVID-19 vaccine.

V and J are TRBV24-1 and TRBJ1-1; 8 positions match TRBD1. Germline trimming cut 3 bases from V and 5 bases from J; bases unmatched to any gene: 4. CDR3 size: 14 residues. CDR1 KGHDR and CDR2 SFDVKD come from the germline V gene. CDR3 nucleotide sequence: TGTGCCACCAGTGATGGACAGGGAAAAACTGAAGCTTTCTTT. Protein: CATSDGQGKTEAFF.

The rearrangement joins TRBV7-8 to TRBJ2-6; D gene uncertain. Germline CDR1 reads SGHVS; CDR2 reads FQNEAQ. The CDR3 is 13 amino acids. Trimming removed 6 bases at V and 1 base at J, with 4 bases between. In DNA, the CDR3 is TGTGCCAGCAGTGAATCTGGGGCCAACGTCCTGACTTTC. It translates to CASSESGANVLTF.

The chain carries TRBV7-2 and TRBJ2-5, with TRBD2 as a possible D gene (6 bases). V lost 3 bases and J 5 bases, leaving 13 bases between the germline ends. Germline CDR1 and CDR2: SGHTA and FQGNSA. The CDR3 length is 14 residues. CDR3: CASSFRERPETQYF. The CDR3 DNA reads TGTGCCAGCAGCTTTCGGGAGAGGCCCGAGACCCAGTACTTC.

The V and J genes are TRBV5-6 and TRBJ1-2; D is possibly TRBD1 (6 bases). Germline assignment: CDR1 SGHDT and CDR2 YYEEEE. The CDR3 runs to 15 residues. V gave up 4 bases and J gave up 8 bases, with 21 bases separating them. The DNA of the CDR3 is TGTGCCAGCAGCCCTAGGCCTCAGGGGAAATCCGGCTACACCTTC. It is translated as CASSPRPQGKSGYTF. The variable domain in full, with the rest retrieved from reference TRBV5-6 and TRBJ1-2, is DAGVTQSPTHLIKTRGQQVTLRCSPKSGHDTVSWYQQALGQGPQFIFQYYEEEERQRGNFPDRFSGHQFPNYSSELNVNALLLGDSALYLCASSPRPQGKSGYTFGSGTRLTVV.

The chain couples TRBV6-6 to TRBJ2-1; D possibly corresponds to TRBD1 (5 bases). CDR1 is MNHNY and CDR2 is SVGAGI in the germline V gene (reference sequence). V lost 4 bases to trimming and J lost 6 bases, with 13 bases between them. CDR3 length: 14 amino acids. DNA of the CDR3: TGTGCCAGCAGTTGCCCAGGGCTGGGCAATGAGCAGTTCTTC. This codes for CASSCPGLGNEQFF.

The chain couples TRBV18 to TRBJ1-1; perhaps TRBD1 as D (5 bases). The CDR3 has 17 residues. Germline-derived CDR1 and CDR2 are KGHSH and LQKENI. V lost 5 bases, J lost 2 bases, and 21 bases lay in between. This CDR3 is CASSTLPGVGGNTEAFF. In nucleotides, the CDR3 is TGTGCCAGCTCAACTCTACCGGGGGTGGGGGGAAACACTGAAGCTTTCTTT.

The chain links TRBV9 to TRBJ2-1, with TRBD2 identical over 12 bases. The J segment lost 4 bases and the V segment lost 2 bases, leaving 4 bases of the junction unmatched. The CDR3 runs to 16 residues. Germline loops: CDR1 SGDLS, CDR2 YYNGEE. The DNA of the CDR3 is TGTGCCAGCAGCGTCAGAACTAGCGGGGGGTACAATGAGCAGTTCTTC. Protein product: CASSVRTSGGYNEQFF.

The chain is built from TRBV5-1 and TRBJ1-1; 7 bases map to TRBD1. Trimming cost V 1 base and J 5 bases; bases outside gene matches: 5. This CDR3 spans 14 amino acids. Germline V gene sequence: CDR1 SGHRS, CDR2 YFSETQ. The CDR3 loop reads CASSLRGRWTEAFF. CDR3 DNA: TGCGCCAGCAGCTTGAGGGGGCGATGGACTGAAGCTTTCTTT.

The chain is built from TRBV29-1 and TRBJ2-3, with D perhaps being TRBD1 or TRBD2 (5 bases each). Germline V gene sequence: CDR1 SQVTM, CDR2 ANQGSEA. There are 12 residues in the CDR3. V lost 7 bases and J lost 4, with 12 bases in between. CDR3 amino acids: CSAEMGADTQYF. In nucleotides, the CDR3 is TGCAGCGCAGAGATGGGGGCAGATACGCAGTATTTT.

In its sample, this clone was seen once. The genes are TRBV10-3 and TRBJ1-2, with D unresolved. Per germline, CDR1 ENHRY and CDR2 SYGVKD. The CDR3 runs 16 residues. V shed 0 bases and J shed 7 bases, with 18 bases lying between them. The CDR3 nucleotides are TGTGCCATCAGTGAGTCACCCTCGGGTCACCGGGGTGGCTACACCTTC. This gives the protein CAISESPSGHRGGYTF.

The chain is built from TRBV7-9 and TRBJ2-7; 10 nucleotides align to TRBD1. The CDR3 length is 14 residues. J was trimmed by 2 bases and V by 3 bases; bases with no gene match: 1. Germline CDR1 is SEHNR and CDR2 is FQNEAQ (reference sequence). The CDR3 coding sequence is TGTGCCAGCAGCTTGGGACAGGGGACCTACGAGCAGTACGTC. Its protein product is CASSLGQGTYEQYV.

The chain couples TRBV7-2 to TRBJ2-5, with unresolved D. The germline V and J ends were trimmed by 2 bases and 1 base, with 11 bases remaining between them. CDR1 and CDR2 from the germline V gene are SGHTA and FQGNSA. The CDR3 length is 15 residues. This chain's CDR3 is CASSLYASSQETQYF. The CDR3, as DNA: TGTGCCAGCAGCTTATACGCCAGTAGCCAAGAGACCCAGTACTTC.

This clone was detected only a few times. This chain connects TRBV11-1 to TRBJ1-6, with 8 nucleotides matching TRBD1. The CDR3 covers 13 residues. CDR1 is SGHAT, CDR2 FQDESV, per germline (reference sequence). The junction had 4 bases not matched to a gene; V was cut back by 6 bases and J by 9 bases. The CDR3 DNA is TGTGCCAGCAGTGGACAGGGAGGTTCACCCCTCCACTTT. This gives the protein CASSGQGGSPLHF.

In regard to this clone: Its ends do not fully match the called genes, so a read error is possible. This rearrangement joins TRBV3-1 (or the pseudogene TRBV3-2) to TRBJ2-1, with 9 bases that match TRBD2. Germline CDR1 is LGHDT and CDR2 is YNNKEL (reference sequence). This CDR3 has 13 amino acids. CDR3 protein: CASSQEAGGPRLF. CDR3 bases: TGTGCCAGCAGCCAAGAGGCGGGGGGGCCTAGACTCTTC.

The table lists this clone with a count of one. The chain uses TRBV7-2 and TRBJ2-7, with D unclear. This CDR3 contains 14 residues. Trimming left V 3 bases short and J 2 bases short, with 11 bases between. Per the germline V gene, CDR1 is SGHTA and CDR2 is FQGNSA. CDR3 DNA: TGTGCCAGCAGCTTTCGTGCCAGGCCCTACGAGCAGTACGTC. Protein: CASSFRARPYEQYV.

This clone is a singleton in its sample. The chain recombines TRBV10-2 with TRBJ2-2; D uncertain. The V end lost 7 bases, the J end lost 4 bases, and 7 bases lay between the germline ends. The CDR3 is 12 amino acids. CDR1 is WSHSY, CDR2 SAAADI, per germline. The CDR3 DNA is TGCGCCAGCACACAGTTCACCGGGGAGCTGTTTTTT. This sequence encodes CASTQFTGELFF.

This sequence joins TRBV7-8 and TRBJ2-7; D tentatively reads TRBD1 or TRBD2 (7 bases each). This CDR3 contains 13 residues. V was cut by 5 bases and J by 5 bases, with 13 bases left in between. Germline assignment: CDR1 SGHVS and CDR2 FQNEAQ. The CDR3 bases are TGTGCCAGCAGCCAGGGAGGGGGCAACGAGCAGTACGTC. Translation: CASSQGGGNEQYV.

This chain connects TRBV18 to TRBJ1-2; 9 bases map to TRBD1. The J segment lost 0 bases and the V segment lost 6 bases, leaving 8 bases of the junction unmatched. CDR1 is KGHSH, CDR2 LQKENI, per germline. This CDR3 spans 16 amino acids. CDR3 DNA: TGTGCCAGCTCGGGCGGGACAGGGACTTCTAACTATGGCTACACCTTC. It is translated as CASSGGTGTSNYGYTF. The whole variable domain, remainder taken from reference TRBV18 and TRBJ1-2, is NAGVMQNPRHLVRRRGQEARLRCSPMKGHSHVYWYRQLPEEGLKFMVYLQKENIIDESGMPKERFSAEFPKEGPSILRIQQVVRGDSAAYFCASSGGTGTSNYGYTFGSGTRLTVV.